This T cell receptor (beta chain) was documented in a study of CD8+CD57+ T cells in acquired aplastic anemia. Points from the study as a whole: Patients and controls turned out to have approximately 29 CD8+ CDR3 sequences in common. Between patients and controls, CD8+ Simpson's diversity did not vary significantly.

For this clonotype: Its antigen remains unidentified.

The CDR3 is 11 amino acids. Trimming took 6 bases from V and 11 from J, leaving 11 bases between them. The germline V gene has CDR1 KGHSY and CDR2 FQNENV. CD8+CD57+ cell expansion had been shown by flow cytometry in patients chosen for sequencing. Profiling of TCR beta VDJ combinations and CDR3 sequences used genomic DNA as template. One entry per CDR3 protein results from TCRdb running MiXCR on the reads. The data show just over 450,000 distinct CDR3 sequences, more than 25% seen once. This clonotype originated in a human donor with aplastic anemia. The sample taken for sequencing was sorted CD4+, CD8+, or CD8+CD57+ T cells (not recorded which) from PBMCs. This chain uses TRBV16 with TRBJ1-5; D gene unclear. CDR3 sequence: CASSQTGTQHF. DNA of the CDR3: TGTGCCAGCAGTCAAACCGGGACCCAGCATTTT.